This T cell receptor beta chain was captured by sequencing in a study of T cell responses to AZD1222 COVID-19 vaccine. Regarding the study as a whole: It was only a handful of AZD1222 recipients who were seropositive at baseline.

In regard to this clone: Its antigen is still unknown.

CDR1 and CDR2 (germline): LNHDA, SQIVND (reference sequence). This CDR3 has 15 residues. Trimming took 7 bases from V and 5 from J, leaving 18 bases between them. TCRdb's copy holds only in-frame clones and misses some; the assay was immunoSEQ multiplex PCR. The repertoire has 100,000 to 150,000 clones, 75% to 90% of them found once; the top ten carry 3.5% to 5.5%. This specimen consisted of peripheral blood, obtained 28 days after the second AZD1222 dose. V usage is TRBV19 and J usage is TRBJ2-1, with no clear D. This sequence was found in an adult who received the AZD1222 COVID-19 vaccine. The DNA for the CDR3 is TGTGCCAGTAACCAAGGGCCCGCCCACAACAATGAGCAGTTCTTC. This gives the protein CASNQGPAHNNEQFF. Full variable domain (outside the CDR3, taken from reference TRBV19 and TRBJ2-1): DGGITQSPKYLFRKEGQNVTLSCEQNLNHDAMYWYRQDPGQGLRLIYYSQIVNDFQKGDIAEGYSVSREKKESFPLTVTSAQKNPTAFYLCASNQGPAHNNEQFFGPGTRLTVL.